This TCR beta chain was sequenced for a study of regulatory T cells in long-lasting Graves disease. Study-wide results and limits: TCR diversity in persistent Graves' patients was below that of newly diagnosed ones. In persistent patients, shared public clonotypes (over 2,500) outnumbered those in new patients (nearly 1,000). Newly diagnosed disease favored TRBV20-1 and TRBJ2-1 over persistent disease.

CDR3 length equals 13 residues. Germline lookup yields CDR1 MGHDK and CDR2 SYGVNS. V lost 0 bases and J lost 3, with 4 bases in between. Investigators prepared the TCR beta libraries by applying iRepertoire HTBI primers and Arm-PCR of CDR3 regions. TCRdb reprocessed the multiplex PCR reads with MiXCR, giving one entry per CDR3 protein. The table records about 370,000 distinct CDR3 sequences, roughly a sixth of them present only once. As concerns this clonotype: Its antigen is as yet unknown.

The time point: newly diagnosed GD, antithyroid drugs for less than 3 months. The TCR library was prepared using RNA isolated from PBMCs. The chain has TRBV25-1 and TRBJ2-3; D gene ambiguous. Sequencing was performed on peripheral blood mononuclear cells (PBMCs), taken at new diagnosis, from a patient treated with antithyroid drugs. The receptor comes from a female donor with Graves disease. Here the CDR3 DNA reads TGTGCCAGCAGTGAATATGGAACAGATACGCAGTATTTT. Amino acids: CASSEYGTDTQYF.